This TCR beta chain derives from a study of vaccination effects on CD4 cells after COVID-19. Study-wide context: Everyone in the study got two shots of either the BNT162b2 or mRNA-1273 vaccine.

Method: immunoSEQ multiplex PCR; TCRdb's copy keeps in-frame clones and lacks some. The repertoire consists of tens of thousands of clones, with roughly four fifths occurring once and the leading ten covering under 3%. Remarks on this clone: Its antigen is currently unknown.

Peptide-pool stimulation followed by sequencing identified expanded antigen-specific CD4+ clonotypes in the ViraFEST assay. Subsequent to roughly 9 days of culture, CD4+ T cells were isolated. Cultivation was performed at around 2 million PBMC per well with around 10 IU/ml IL-2 and 9.5 to 10 ug/ml peptides added. The authors exchanged half the medium for IL-2 medium on days 3 and 7. The sequenced sample was CD4+ T cells from PBMCs cultured with HCoV-229E spike peptides, obtained before COVID-19 vaccination. This TCR derives from a human donor who received a COVID-19 vaccine.

The CDR3 DNA sequence: TGTGCCAGCAGTGACGGGGACAGGGGGCGCGATACGCAGTATTTT. This codes for CASSDGDRGRDTQYF. The chain is built from TRBV6-4 and TRBJ2-3; TRBD1 matches at 12 bases. Germline V gene data show CDR1 as MRHNA and CDR2 as SNTAGT. Germline trimming cut 2 bases from V and 6 bases from J; bases unmatched to any gene: 3. CDR3 size: 15 residues.